The clone carrying this T cell receptor beta chain was seen a handful of times. Its specificity is not known. These data belong to a study of T cells in Graves' hyperthyroidism and ophthalmopathy. Study results and caveats: Progression to ophthalmopathy was predicted a median of roughly 6.5 months early. Researchers found most expanded thyroid clonotypes above 0.001 in blood as well.

From RNA transcripts, TCR beta CDR3 regions were amplified. RT-PCR in the first round (using the HTBI primer set) targeted the TCR CDR3. TCRdb re-called the multiplex PCR reads through MiXCR, storing one row per CDR3 protein. The sample yields roughly 380,000 distinct CDR3 sequences, about an eighth seen once. The CDR3 consists of 14 residues. Germline V gene sequence: CDR1 ENHRY, CDR2 SYGVKD. V gave up 2 bases and J gave up 8 bases; unmatched junction bases: 5. The genes are TRBV10-3 and TRBJ1-4; 7 bases map to TRBD1. What was sequenced was blood. The clonotype comes from a woman aged 18-30 years with Graves' hyperthyroidism. The CDR3 DNA sequence: TGTGCCATCAGTGAGATCGGACAGGAGGAAAAACTGTTTTTT. Protein: CAISEIGQEEKLFF.